This T cell receptor beta chain was obtained from a study of cytomegalovirus exposure and HLA in healthy donors (dated by TCRdb to 2015 to 2018). About the investigation overall: According to an earlier analysis of a few hundred of the donors, about 179 million T cells yielded 90 million to 130 million unique TCR beta sequences and 276 Gb of sequence data. The study profiled the T cell repertoires of hundreds of subjects by immunosequencing and related them to cytomegalovirus serostatus. Because of strong linkage in the cohort, five DR-DQ haplotypes were treated as single units for association and clustering. Of the 398 genotyped donors, about 80% fell in the genetic ancestry cluster associated with self-reported Caucasian donors. An earlier analysis of 587 of the donors used high-throughput TCR beta sequencing to judge whether each TCR beta V gene segment behaved as functional or pseudogenic. Typing coverage differed by locus: A, B, C, DRB1 and DQB1 were typed in roughly 620-630 donors, DQA1 in around 500, DPA1 in 600 to 610, and DPB1 in approximately 450. In the later analysis, no new phenotypic data were used to find candidate immune exposures; instead, reliance was placed on TCR beta sequences and their occurrence across donors. Every repertoire in the discovery cohort had been generated on one and the same sequencing platform. To study patterns of TCR occurrence, a later analysis re-analyzed previously published TCR beta repertoires from 666 donors and added high-resolution HLA genotyping. Along with the approximately 650-subject first cohort, a separate validation cohort of about 110 different subjects was used. In a later genetic analysis, genome-wide SNP genotypes for about three fifths of the roughly 670 donors were used, and that subset was treated as a discovery cohort. Donor age, sex, ethnicity and CMV serostatus were compiled alongside the repertoire data. The study aimed to test whether signatures of past pathogen exposure could be identified by cataloging public T cell receptors. Class I and class II HLA loci were covered by the typing at four-digit resolution. Roughly 300 gigabases of sequencing data and around 80 million unique TCR sequences made up an early release that covered some 640 HLA-typed donors. The study combined high-throughput TCR immunosequencing, statistical association of individual TCRs with disease status, and machine learning to predict cytomegalovirus infection status. Among about 390 genotyped donors of the cohort, an average of around 240,000 unique TCR beta nucleotide sequences were sequenced per donor, roughly 18% of them non-productive. Summary of the overall study and its limitations: The classifier was reported to diagnose cytomegalovirus status with high specificity and sensitivity in both the original cohort and the validation cohort. A few of the identified cytomegalovirus-associated TCR beta chains were confirmed in vitro to be specific for cytomegalovirus antigens. At a false discovery rate of 0.05, a later analysis linked 15,000 to 20,000 TCR beta sequences to specific HLA alleles. A further reported finding was that TCR beta sequences accurately predicted the HLA-A and HLA-B alleles for most subjects in the first cohort. Most TCR sequences were seen in very few donors, while some public TCRs were found in many individuals. Linkage disequilibrium might explain the correlated functional status among segregating V segments, but an unknown experimental factor could not be ruled out. V-gene and J-gene trimming of TCR beta chains was associated with a missense DCLRE1C variant in a later genetic analysis, and the association was replicated in an independent cohort. In a later analysis, TCR association rates were found to vary across HLA loci, with the most associated TCRs seen for DRB1 alleles and the fewest for HLA-C alleles. A total of fewer than 200 TCR beta chains were listed by the study as associated with cytomegalovirus. The authors suggested that the approach could potentially be generalized to other disease states and immunological phenotypes. Roughly uniform sequencing depth across donors was assumed in presence/absence analyses, although this assumption may not hold. Strong co-occurrence of HLA alleles, especially DR and DQ, made assigning TCR associations to individual alleles difficult. The cohort was sequenced for TCR beta chains only, and without alpha or paired-chain data the features that could be detected were limited. Because HLA typing was missing for some donors at each locus, association tests included only the typed subset. The sequencing pipeline was judged likely to have produced a cluster of highly shared sequence variants as a technical artifact. Immune exposure information for the cohort was limited to CMV serostatus. In an earlier analysis of 587 of the donors, most TCR beta V segments were observed in productive rearrangements about 87% or about 30% of the time, broadly matching IMGT annotations. In a later analysis, several top co-occurrence clusters were reported to appear linked to parvovirus B19, influenza, CMV and Epstein-Barr virus. Compared with the roughly 710-donor mean, donors in an Asian-associated ancestry cluster had fewer N-insertions in productive TCRs, according to a later genetic analysis. According to a later analysis, most CMV-associated TCR beta chains appeared to be HLA-restricted, and the HLA associations seemed to be driven largely by CMV exposure. A later analysis found that HLA-associated TCR beta chains were more clonally expanded and had lower generation probabilities than equally common non-associated chains. Because counts were too low, more than 15 rarely observed V segments, including chromosome 9 orphons, were excluded from the earlier analysis of 587 of the donors.

About this clone: The clone's antigen remains unknown. No quality values exist for individual bases; no much larger clone is one base distant.

The cohort comprised several hundred healthy bone marrow donors. At the time of sampling, all cohort members were nominally healthy, though unrecorded immune exposures were likely present. The donor was CMV seronegative and was included in the group of a few hundred seronegative cohort members. A peripheral blood sample was provided by each donor, and peripheral blood mononuclear cells were used for TCR beta sequencing. The Qiagen DNeasy Blood Extraction Kit was used to extract genomic DNA from the blood cell samples. The library was made by the immunoSEQ multiplex PCR assay. For the multiplex PCR, a mixture combining 60 forward primers for TCR Vbeta segments and 13 reverse primers for TCR Jbeta segments was used. The CDR3 region of rearranged TCR beta genes was amplified from genomic DNA by a multiplex PCR assay. The Illumina HiSeq System was used to sequence the amplified TCR beta libraries as 87-base-pair reads. The authors' pipeline ran thus. A later analysis counted some 74 million unique TCR beta chains across the 666 repertoires, and about 10 million of these chains were shared by at least two donors. Raw reads were error-corrected and collapsed into unique sequences with a nearest-neighbor algorithm that merged closely related sequences to remove PCR and sequencing errors. Alignment of CDR3 sequences to IMGT reference sequences was used to assign V, D and J gene segments. For a sequence to be retained, a match of at least six nucleotides was required to both a V gene segment and a J gene segment. Rearrangements were called productive when the CDR3 lacked stop codons and stayed in frame with V and J; all others were non-productive. Following IMGT convention, CDR3 was defined as the stretch from the second conserved V-encoded cysteine to the conserved J-encoded phenylalanine. In an earlier analysis of 587 of the donors, sequences lacking an unambiguous match to a single V gene segment were excluded. In an earlier analysis of approximately 590 of the donors, a V segment was called functional when productive rearrangements were above 56.7%, and segregating when the standard deviation between donors exceeded 5%. A statistical classification framework was built for diagnosing cytomegalovirus status from the catalog of TCR beta chain sequences. In a later analysis, TCR nucleotide sequences were compared against IMGT/GENE-DB human TR gene sequences so that V and J genes could be assigned. The TCRdist pipeline was used in a later analysis to assign CDR3 sequences and most-parsimonious VDJ recombination scenarios. In a later analysis, every TCR beta chain was defined by the combination of its CDR3 amino acid sequence and its V-gene family, and reads without a unique V-gene family were dropped. A later analysis removed 550 to 650 highly shared, low-generation-probability nucleotide sequences to deal with suspected cross-contamination and a sequencing artifact. A later analysis calculated a clonal expansion index for each public chain from normalized within-repertoire ranks of inferred template counts. Generation probabilities in a later analysis came from a VDJ recombination model fitted to out-of-frame rearrangements, and those results were checked against IGoR. In a later analysis, TCR-TCR, TCR-HLA and TCR-CMV co-occurrence was scored with hypergeometric tests, and a repertoire-size bias correction was applied to TCR pairs. To estimate false discovery rates, a later analysis permuted the HLA or CMV assignments 20 times. In a later analysis, co-occurring TCRs were grouped with DBSCAN, and TCRdist sequence similarity was added when clustering was performed within HLA-allele-positive subsets. Repertoires with fewer than 30,000 or more than 120,000 public chains, plus five repertoires with anomalous nucleotide sharing, were excluded from co-occurrence clustering. The clones in this table, taken by TCRdb from immuneACCESS, are in-frame only. Not every clone is retained; where verified, under half of the shortfall comes from an unresolved V gene, and the cause of the rest is unknown. V and J calls and clone size are those listed in that table; D and trimming were worked out from the DNA. The sample table contains 180,000 or so clones; only one count was recorded for around 80% of them. Approximately 1.4% of the sample is taken by the ten largest.

Source material: PBMCs. This TCR came from a young man in good health and CMV-seronegative.

The CDR3 protein sequence reads: CAGRGPNEKLFF. The sequenced DNA is TGTGCCGGTAGAGGCCCAAATGAAAAACTGTTTTTT. In this chain, TRBV6-5 is recombined with TRBJ1-4; the D gene assignment is ambiguous. Including cysteine and phenylalanine, the CDR3 has 12 amino acids. Only the CDR3 DNA is retained, 36 bases long and in frame from the first base. The trim is 11 bases for V and 5 bases for J, with a gap of 12 bases between the germline ends. From the germline V gene, CDR1 is MNHEY and CDR2 is SVGAGI.